A selection of T cell receptor beta chains follows, all from one sample in a study of T cell responses to AZD1222 COVID-19 vaccine. Sequencing was performed with immunoSEQ multiplex PCR; in TCRdb, only in-frame clones are kept and a portion is missing. Counted here are 60,000 to 70,000 clones, 85% occurring once; the ten biggest clones make up approximately 18%. The material sequenced was peripheral blood, taken on day 0 of AZD1222 vaccination. These receptors all stem from an adult in good health. CDR3s include the opening cysteine and the closing phenylalanine or tryptophan. D genes are given only for firm matches. For some rows the clone size is stated as once, few or many, or as a class when expanded; others skip it.

d_call	v_call	cdr3_length	clone_size	j_call	cdr3_aa	cdr3_nt
NA	TRBV7-7	16	NA	TRBJ2-6	CASSLLPQSRANVLTF	TGTGCCAGCAGCCTCCTGCCACAAAGTCGGGCCAACGTCCTGACTTTC
NA	TRBV6-1	16	NA	TRBJ1-4	CASSEAGVTTNEKLFF	TGTGCCAGCAGTGAAGCAGGGGTCACAACTAATGAAAAACTGTTTTTT
NA	TRBV18	12	NA	TRBJ1-5	CASSPENQPQHF	TGTGCCAGCTCACCGGAAAATCAGCCCCAGCATTTT
NA	TRBV7-3	12	once	TRBJ2-3	CASSLTSDTQYF	TGTGCCAGCAGCTTAACATCAGATACGCAGTATTTT
NA	TRBV9	14	NA	TRBJ2-7	CASSISGRSYEQYF	TGTGCCAGCAGCATATCGGGCCGTTCCTACGAGCAGTACTTC
NA	TRBV7-9	19	NA	TRBJ1-4	CASSRPGSSRMLRDEKLFF	TGTGCCAGCAGCCGACCCGGGTCCTCCCGCATGCTTAGGGATGAAAAACTGTTTTTT
NA	TRBV30	9	NA	TRBJ1-2	CAWGGGYTF	TGTGCCTGGGGTGGTGGCTACACCTTC
NA	TRBV6-8	14	NA	TRBJ2-5	CASSYSGGAETQYF	TGTGCCAGCAGTTACTCGGGGGGCGCGGAGACCCAGTACTTC
TRBD1	TRBV20-1	15	NA	TRBJ1-5	CSASYGQGEFEPQHF	TGCAGTGCTAGTTACGGACAGGGGGAGTTTGAGCCCCAGCATTTT
TRBD1	TRBV20-1	14	NA	TRBJ1-2	CSASPQGTSGGYTF	TGCAGTGCTAGTCCACAGGGGACTTCGGGTGGCTACACCTTC
NA	TRBV30	14	NA	TRBJ1-4	CAWTRRGHGEKLFF	TGTGCCTGGACCAGAAGAGGCCATGGGGAAAAACTGTTTTTT
NA	TRBV2	12	NA	TRBJ1-2	CASSARGNGYTF	TGTGCCAGCAGTGCCAGGGGCAATGGCTACACCTTC
NA	TRBV7-2	15	NA	TRBJ1-3	CASSRRGSSGNTIYF	TGTGCCAGCAGCCGCAGAGGGTCCTCTGGAAACACCATATATTTT
TRBD1	TRBV6-5	13	NA	TRBJ1-6	CASRPTGRSPLHF	TGTGCCAGCAGACCGACAGGGCGTTCACCCCTCCACTTT